The present T cell receptor (beta chain) was sequenced within a study of T cells in Graves' hyperthyroidism and ophthalmopathy. Study-level information: The initial diagnosis was the point when peripheral blood was collected, ahead of any treatment.

General study points: In blood, most of the thyroid clonotypes expanded above 0.001 were also present.

The sample holds a few counts of this clonotype. Its target is not known. Amplification yielded TCR beta CDR3 regions, with RNA transcripts as the source. With the HTBI primer set, the TCR CDR3 went through a first round of RT-PCR. One entry per CDR3 protein, called by TCRdb with MiXCR from the multiplex PCR reads. The sample includes around 430,000 distinct CDR3 sequences, about 15% of them seen just once. Sequenced: blood. This sequence was found in a woman in her 30s with Graves' hyperthyroidism.

In DNA, the CDR3 is TGTGCCAGCAGCCAAGTCGACAGGCACGAGCAGTACTTC. Translation gives CASSQVDRHEQYF. This chain links TRBV3-1 with TRBJ2-7, with D perhaps matching TRBD1 (6 bases). Trimming shortened V by 1 base and J by 5 bases, and 9 bases separated the two germline ends. The germline gives CDR1 LGHDT, CDR2 YNNKEL (reference sequence). This CDR3 has 13 residues.